Shown below are 29 T cell receptor beta chains from a single sample sequenced in a study of shared clonotypes between healthy human individuals. Assay: immunoSEQ multiplex PCR; the TCRdb copy retains only in-frame clones and omits some. The sample shows hundreds of thousands of clones, 79% of them seen only once. What was sequenced was PBMCs. The receptor source for this set is a woman between 35 and 50 years old in good health. Some clones in this sample may be carry-over from other donors' samples.

The CDR3 DNA sequence: TGTGCCAGCTCAAAAACGGTTCAAGAGACCCAGTACTTC. Translated: CASSKTVQETQYF. The chain combines TRBV18 with TRBJ2-5; D gene ambiguous. Germline-derived CDR1 and CDR2 are KGHSH and LQKENI. Trimming left V 5 bases short and J 2 bases short, with 9 bases between. There are 13 residues in the CDR3. Based on the CDR3 plus reference TRBV18 and TRBJ2-5, the full variable domain is NAGVMQNPRHLVRRRGQEARLRCSPMKGHSHVYWYRQLPEEGLKFMVYLQKENIIDESGMPKERFSAEFPKEGPSILRIQQVVRGDSAAYFCASSKTVQETQYFGPGTRLLVL.

This chain uses TRBV7-2 with TRBJ1-1, with a possible D match to TRBD1 (6 bases). Trimming removed 7 bases at V and 1 base at J, with 10 bases between. The CDR3 sequence is 13 residues long. The germline gives CDR1 SGHTA, CDR2 FQGNSA. In nucleotides, the CDR3 is TGTGCCAGCAACAGGGCTTGGAACACTGAAGCTTTCTTT. It translates to CASNRAWNTEAFF.

The table lists this clone with a few counts. The chain joins TRBV7-9 to TRBJ2-1; the D gene is possibly TRBD1 (7 bases). V was pared by 5 bases and J by 4 bases, with 21 bases between. CDR3 length equals 17 residues. The germline CDR1 and CDR2 sequences are SEHNR and FQNEAQ (reference sequence). CDR3: CASSERRDRLEYNEQFF. The CDR3 DNA follows: TGTGCCAGCAGCGAACGAAGGGACAGACTAGAATACAATGAGCAGTTCTTC.

This clone was seen more than once but under ten times. The rearrangement joins TRBV2 to TRBJ2-6, with 7 bases that match TRBD1. J was trimmed by 3 bases and V by 6 bases; bases with no gene match: 5. Germline values: CDR1 SNHLY, CDR2 FYNNEI. CDR3 size: 15 residues. CDR3 loop: CASRAQGSGANVLTF. The DNA for the CDR3 is TGTGCCAGCAGGGCACAGGGGAGTGGGGCCAACGTCCTGACTTTC.

The chain carries TRBV9 and TRBJ2-3; no reliable D call. CDR1 SGDLS and CDR2 YYNGEE come from the germline V gene. V lost 4 bases, J lost 2 bases, and 17 bases lay in between. This CDR3 spans 16 amino acids. The DNA of the CDR3 is TGTGCCAGCAGCCCGATCCCCCTTGGGCACACAGATACGCAGTATTTT. Its translation: CASSPIPLGHTDTQYF. The full variable domain, completed using reference TRBV9 and TRBJ2-3, is DSGVTQTPKHLITATGQRVTLRCSPRSGDLSVYWYQQSLDQGLQFLIQYYNGEERAKGNILERFSAQQFPDLHSELNLSSLELGDSALYFCASSPIPLGHTDTQYFGPGTRLTVL.

The gene calls are TRBV2 and TRBJ1-5; tentative D call: TRBD1 (5 bases). Germline values: CDR1 SNHLY, CDR2 FYNNEI. CDR3 length: 14 amino acids. V lost 8 bases and J 6 bases, leaving 17 bases between the germline ends. CDR3 DNA: TGTGCCAGCGGGGGGGAGGGCGATAGTCAGCCCCAGCATTTT. It translates to CASGGEGDSQPQHF.

In this sample, this clone turned up a few times. V is TRBV7-9 and J is TRBJ1-4, with unresolved D. The CDR3 has 16 amino acids. CDR1 is SEHNR and CDR2 is FQNEAQ in the germline V gene (reference sequence). Deletions cut 3 bases from V and 7 bases from J, with 18 bases between. CDR3 region: CASSFEGGPLGEKLFF. CDR3 bases: TGTGCCAGCAGCTTCGAGGGAGGACCCTTGGGTGAAAAACTGTTTTTT.

The rearrangement links TRBV11-2 to TRBJ2-7, with D unresolved. CDR1 is SGHAT and CDR2 is FQNNGV in the germline V gene. The CDR3 is made up of 15 amino acids. Trimming took off 3 bases at V and 5 bases at J, with 17 bases between the two ends. CDR3 DNA: TGTGCCAGCAGCTTGTCTCCGGACGGCAGCCACGAGCAGTACTTC. Its translation: CASSLSPDGSHEQYF.

This chain uses TRBV7-3 with TRBJ2-5; either TRBD1 or TRBD2 may fit D (5 bases each). CDR3 length: 14 residues. Germline V gives CDR1 SGHTA, CDR2 FQGTGA. V lost 5 bases to trimming and J lost 5 bases, with 15 bases between them. CDR3: CASSPQAGWETQYF. The CDR3 DNA follows: TGTGCCAGCAGCCCACAGGCGGGTTGGGAGACCCAGTACTTC.

This clone has a handful of counts. The rearrangement links TRBV2 to TRBJ2-3; no definite D call. Between the trimmed V and J ends, which lost 8 bases and 0 bases, there was a span of 12 bases. The CDR3 has 14 residues. Germline CDR1 is SNHLY and CDR2 is FYNNEI. The CDR3 sequence is CASRMLTSTDTQYF. CDR3 DNA sequence: TGTGCCAGCCGGATGTTAACTAGCACAGATACGCAGTATTTT.

V usage is TRBV19 and J usage is TRBJ1-4; the D gene is possibly TRBD1 (5 bases). The CDR3 spans 14 residues. V lost 3 bases, J lost 4 bases, and 9 bases lay in between. Germline lookup yields CDR1 LNHDA and CDR2 SQIVND (reference sequence). The CDR3 bases are TGTGCCAGTAGTATCCAGGGCGGTAATGAAAAACTGTTTTTT. Translation gives CASSIQGGNEKLFF.

Notes on this clone: One end of the junction varies from germline; a read error may be responsible. The same CDR3 arises from other DNA sequences in this sample as well. The V and J genes are TRBV28 and TRBJ1-5; 7 nucleotides align to TRBD1. The CDR3 is 15 residues long. Germline CDR1 is MDHEN and CDR2 is SYDVKM. The CDR3 DNA reads as TGCGCCAGCACCCCGACAGGGCGGGTGGGTCAGCCCCAGCATTTT. Its translation: CASTPTGRVGQPQHF.

V and J are TRBV28 and TRBJ1-1; a weak D match, TRBD1 (6 bases). The length of the CDR3 is 16 residues. The germline CDR1 and CDR2 sequences are MDHEN and SYDVKM. Trimming removed 1 base at V and 5 bases at J, with 17 bases between. The CDR3 sequence is CASSLLAGQGGTEAFF. The CDR3 region has the DNA TGTGCCAGCAGTTTATTGGCGGGACAAGGAGGGACTGAAGCTTTCTTT.

The chain joins TRBV9 to TRBJ1-1; no clear D gene. The CDR3 runs to 14 residues. Germline lookup yields CDR1 SGDLS and CDR2 YYNGEE. V was shortened by 0 bases and J by 11 bases, with 17 bases between the two germline ends. CDR3 coding DNA: TGTGCCAGCAGCGTAGCTGCAGGTCTGGGGAGGGCTTTCTTT. It codes for CASSVAAGLGRAFF.

J is TRBJ2-3 and V is TRBV5-4; a weak D match, TRBD2 (6 bases). The CDR3 consists of 15 residues. In germline, CDR1 is SGHNT, CDR2 YYREEE (reference sequence). V shed 4 bases and J shed 2 bases, with 14 bases lying between them. The CDR3 region is CASSPQGLLTDTQYF. The CDR3 nucleotides read TGTGCCAGCAGCCCCCAGGGACTTCTCACAGATACGCAGTATTTT.

This sequence joins TRBV4-2 and TRBJ2-2, with D possibly matching TRBD1 (5 bases). V was clipped by 3 bases and J by 3 bases, with 14 bases between them. CDR1 is LGHNA and CDR2 is YNFKEQ in the germline V gene. CDR3 length equals 16 residues. The CDR3 sequence is CASSHLGGRDTGELFF. The CDR3 bases are TGTGCCAGCAGCCACTTGGGCGGCAGGGACACCGGGGAGCTGTTTTTT.

The genes are TRBV5-6 and TRBJ2-5; D gene unclear. CDR1 and CDR2 (germline): SGHDT, YYEEEE. Trimming left V 5 bases short and J 5 bases short, with 19 bases between. The CDR3 extends over 15 amino acids. CDR3 region: CASSPGPTRRETQYF. CDR3 bases: TGTGCCAGCAGTCCCGGTCCTACCCGGCGGGAGACCCAGTACTTC.

The chain couples TRBV5-4 to TRBJ1-1; TRBD1 is a possible D gene (6 bases). The CDR3 is 14 amino acids. Germline V lookup: CDR1 SGHNT, CDR2 YYREEE (reference sequence). The CDR3 loop is CAARQGWLDTEAFF. DNA of the CDR3: TGTGCGGCACGGCAGGGGTGGCTGGACACTGAAGCTTTCTTT. Combining the CDR3 with reference TRBV5-4 and TRBJ1-1 gives the whole variable domain ETGVTQSPTHLIKTRGQQVTLRCSSQSGHNTVSWYQQALGQGPQFIFQYYREEENGRGNFPPRFSGLQFPNYSSELNVNALELDDSALYLCAARQGWLDTEAFFGQGTRLTVV.

The chain has TRBV6-5 and TRBJ2-2, with 12 nucleotides matching TRBD1. Germline V lookup: CDR1 MNHEY, CDR2 SVGAGI. With 5 bases clipped from V and 3 bases from J, the junction kept 1 base outside the gene matches. The CDR3 is 15 amino acids. The CDR3 region has the DNA TGTGCCAGCAGTCGGGACAGGGGGCACACCGGGGAGCTGTTTTTT. It encodes CASSRDRGHTGELFF.

This chain connects TRBV5-6 to TRBJ1-5; no clear D gene. The CDR3 sequence is 13 residues long. Germline-derived CDR1 and CDR2 are SGHDT and YYEEEE. Trimming removed 1 base at V and 5 bases at J, with 7 bases between. The CDR3 coding sequence is TGTGCCAGCAGCTTGACGGGTGATCAGCCCCAGCATTTT. Translated, it gives CASSLTGDQPQHF. The full variable domain, with the rest looked up from reference TRBV5-6 and TRBJ1-5, is DAGVTQSPTHLIKTRGQQVTLRCSPKSGHDTVSWYQQALGQGPQFIFQYYEEEERQRGNFPDRFSGHQFPNYSSELNVNALLLGDSALYLCASSLTGDQPQHFGDGTRLSIL.

A few counts support this clone. This is likely an artifact of a read error, given a far larger clone one base away. The chain joins TRBV6-4 to TRBJ2-2, with D hard to call. V was trimmed by 2 bases and J by 2 bases, leaving 12 bases between them. Germline assignment: CDR1 MRHNA and CDR2 SNTAGT. The CDR3 is 16 amino acids. The CDR3 DNA reads TGTGCCAGCAGTGACCCGGCGGAGTCCAACACCGGGGAGCTGTTTTTT. The encoded protein is CASSDPAESNTGELFF.

The gene calls are TRBV30 and TRBJ1-1; 7 bases are shared with TRBD1. This CDR3 comprises 12 residues. Germline assignment: CDR1 GTSNPN and CDR2 SVGIG (reference sequence). The ends lost 0 bases at V and 11 bases at J; junction bases unmatched: 6. The CDR3 region has the DNA TGTGCCTGGAGTGTAGGGACAGCGAGGGCTTTCTTT. This sequence encodes CAWSVGTARAFF.

The V gene is TRBV18, the J gene TRBJ2-7, with D possibly being TRBD1 (6 bases). V dropped 0 bases and J dropped 6 bases, with 9 bases sitting between them. Germline values: CDR1 KGHSH, CDR2 LQKENI. The CDR3 has 13 amino acids. The CDR3 spells CASSPPTGIEQYF. CDR3 DNA: TGTGCCAGCTCACCACCCACAGGGATCGAGCAGTACTTC.

This chain connects TRBV28 to TRBJ1-3, with 9 bases lining up with TRBD1. The V gene end was trimmed by 7 bases and the J gene end by 4 bases; junction bases not matched to a gene: 8. Per the germline V gene, CDR1 is MDHEN and CDR2 is SYDVKM. CDR3 size: 15 residues. The chain's CDR3 is CASIDGGTGGNTIYF. As DNA, the CDR3 is TGTGCCAGCATTGATGGCGGGACAGGGGGAAACACCATATATTTT.

Concerning this clone itself: Other DNA sequences within the sample encode an identical CDR3. The chain joins TRBV5-1 to TRBJ1-1; D remains ambiguous. V lost 5 bases and J 1 base, leaving 9 bases between the germline ends. The CDR3 has 13 amino acids. Germline-derived CDR1 and CDR2 are SGHRS and YFSETQ. For the CDR3, the DNA is TGCGCCAGCAGTTCGACGGGGAACACTGAAGCTTTCTTT. Its translation is CASSSTGNTEAFF.

The V and J genes are TRBV5-8 and TRBJ2-5, with 14 bases matching TRBD2. The CDR3 extends over 15 amino acids. The germline V gene encodes CDR1 SGHTS and CDR2 YDEGEE. The V segment lost 7 bases and the J segment 2 bases; nucleotides outside the gene matches: 4. The CDR3 DNA sequence: TGTGCCAGCGCGGGACTAGCGGGAGCTCAAGAGACCCAGTACTTC. Amino acids: CASAGLAGAQETQYF.

This clone was picked up one time. This chain links TRBV5-4 with TRBJ2-1, with 11 nucleotides matching TRBD2. V lost 4 bases, J lost 1 base, and 10 bases stayed unmatched. This CDR3 contains 18 residues. Germline V gene lookup returns CDR1 SGHNT and CDR2 YYREEE (reference sequence). CDR3 sequence: CASSAAGTSGPSYNEQFF. The CDR3 nucleotides are TGTGCCAGCAGCGCGGCCGGGACTAGCGGACCATCCTACAATGAGCAGTTCTTC.

This clone has a handful of counts. The chain recombines TRBV30 with TRBJ1-4; the D is unclear. The CDR3 loop spans 11 amino acids. The germline CDR1 and CDR2 sequences are GTSNPN and SVGIG (reference sequence). The V end was cut by 2 bases, the J end by 11 bases, with 9 bases between. CDR3 coding DNA: TGTGCCTGGAGTATCGAAGGGAAACTGTTTTTT. It encodes CAWSIEGKLFF. Based on the CDR3 plus reference TRBV30 and TRBJ1-4, the full variable domain is SQTIHQWPATLVQPVGSPLSLECTVEGTSNPNLYWYRQAAGRGLQLLFYSVGIGQISSEVPQNLSASRPQDRQFILSSKKLLLSDSGFYLCAWSIEGKLFFGSGTQLSVL.

The J gene is TRBJ1-2, the V gene TRBV7-2, with TRBD1 matching over 7 bases. CDR1 and CDR2 from the germline V gene are SGHTA and FQGNSA. This CDR3 has 14 residues. J was trimmed by 4 bases and V by 1 base; bases with no gene match: 3. The CDR3 DNA is TGTGCCAGCAGCTTAGATGACAGGGTCTATGGCTACACCTTC. Its protein is CASSLDDRVYGYTF.